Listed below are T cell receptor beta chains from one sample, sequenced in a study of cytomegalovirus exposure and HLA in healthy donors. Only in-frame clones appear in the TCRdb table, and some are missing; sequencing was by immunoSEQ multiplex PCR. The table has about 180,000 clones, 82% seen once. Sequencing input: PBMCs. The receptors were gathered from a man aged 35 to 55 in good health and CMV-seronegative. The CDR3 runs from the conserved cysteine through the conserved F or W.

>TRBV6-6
CASSFTQGPYEQYF
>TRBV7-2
CASSLALAGRSSTDTQYF
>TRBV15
CATSIGGLNTEAFF
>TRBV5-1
CASSLGGGPTGELFF
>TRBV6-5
CASTGWERESNEQFF
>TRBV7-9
CASSTWDLKPGANVLTF
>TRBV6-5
CASSPVPGGTQPQHF
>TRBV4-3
CASSRSGLQGNEQFF
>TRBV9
CASSARRQLSGNTIYF
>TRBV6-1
CASSVATGPNEKLFF
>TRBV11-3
CASSPYPGTGGADEQFF
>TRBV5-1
CASSLAGQGIKPNYGYTF
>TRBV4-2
CASSLRSRQGGGNTIYF
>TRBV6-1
CASSESAGPYGYTF
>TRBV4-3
CASSPNLAGEWYEQYF
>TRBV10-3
CAISSGTGRKSSYNEQFF
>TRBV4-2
CASSQEIGTGGYEQYF
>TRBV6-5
CASSYGGGALVNEQFF
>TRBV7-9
CASSLLAGQETQYF
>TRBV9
CASSVGRNSPGNTEAFF
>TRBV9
CASSEGLGGNEQFF
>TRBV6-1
CASSEQGDGETQYF
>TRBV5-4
CASSLGGRDNYGYTF
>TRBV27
CASSLGGGETQYF
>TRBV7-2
CASSLGPGEYGYTF
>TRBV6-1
CASSPGTGPWETQYF
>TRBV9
CASSVRGDSNQPQHF
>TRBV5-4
CASAPGLVSEQYF
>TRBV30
CAWSPAGGFVTQYF